This T cell receptor (beta chain) was identified during a study of blood T cell repertoires in COVID-19. As for the study in general: COVID-19 samples, acute and convalescent, were from the United States, Italy and Spain. Sample material is recorded as cDNA or gDNA derived from T cells, B-cell-depleted T cells, or PBMCs.

Trimming stripped 5 bases from V and 5 bases from J, with 18 bases between. CDR3 size: 15 residues. Germline values: CDR1 MDHEN, CDR2 SYDVKM. Original processing notes: Using reference gene primer amplification, nucleated cell counts were estimated. Assay used: immunoSEQ multiplex PCR; TCRdb lists only in-frame clones, some missing. That table supplies the V and J calls and clone size; D and trimming were determined from the DNA. The data show roughly 70,000 clones, around nine tenths seen once. This TCR came from a man between 65 and 85 years old with acute or convalescent COVID-19. The chain employs TRBV28 and TRBJ2-5; D is perhaps TRBD1 (5 bases). Source material: peripheral blood. The CDR3 here is CASSPLGLAGETQYF. CDR3 sequence (DNA): TGTGCCAGCAGTCCCCTCGGGTTAGCAGGGGAGACCCAGTACTTC.